This T cell receptor (beta chain) was profiled in a study of shared clonotypes between healthy human individuals. V was pared by 2 bases and J by 3 bases, with 7 bases between. Germline CDR1 is KGHSH and CDR2 is LQKENI. CDR3 length: 13 amino acids. Measured with immunoSEQ multiplex PCR; TCRdb has only the in-frame clones, and not every one. Among 450,000 to 500,000 clones, 70% to 85% were seen once, and the ten largest hold 12%. This clone was counted a few times. The TCR comes from a woman between 35 and 50 years old in good health. Some clones in this sample may be carry-over from other donors' samples. The V gene is TRBV18, the J gene TRBJ1-1; D possibly corresponds to TRBD1 (5 bases). Source material: PBMCs. CDR3 DNA sequence: TGTGCCAGCTCACCAGGGGGGGACACTGAAGCTTTCTTT. Its protein product is CASSPGGDTEAFF. Full variable domain (rest looked up from reference TRBV18 and TRBJ1-1): NAGVMQNPRHLVRRRGQEARLRCSPMKGHSHVYWYRQLPEEGLKFMVYLQKENIIDESGMPKERFSAEFPKEGPSILRIQQVVRGDSAAYFCASSPGGDTEAFFGQGTRLTVV.